This T cell receptor (beta chain) was profiled in a study of T cell responses to AZD1222 COVID-19 vaccine. General study points: At baseline, seropositivity was found in only a handful of AZD1222 recipients. In a largely white British group with more females than males, clonal diversity was possibly underestimated. Variant regions that are unmutated are reportedly the target of nearly half of spike-specific TCRs. After the peak T cell response, and only then, were repertoires sampled.

Comment on this clone: Its specificity is not known.

Trimming removed 5 bases at V and 4 bases at J, with 20 bases between. Germline V gene lookup returns CDR1 SGHTA and CDR2 FQGNSA. This CDR3 contains 16 residues. Repertoires were generated with immunoSEQ multiplex PCR, while TCRdb's copy carries only in-frame clones and drops some. The data show more than 80,000 clones, approximately 91% seen once. The V and J genes are TRBV7-2 and TRBJ1-2, with TRBD1 as a possible D gene (5 bases). This specimen consisted of peripheral blood, obtained on day 0 of AZD1222 vaccination. The TCR originated in an adult in good health. CDR3 sequence reads: CASSPTPGDGTYGYTF. The CDR3 bases are TGTGCCAGCAGCCCAACCCCGGGGGACGGCACCTATGGCTACACCTTC.